This T cell receptor (beta chain) was observed in a study of CD8 T cells in ankylosing spondylitis. General study findings and limits: Researchers reportedly found disease-linked clones significantly enriched in matched ankylosing spondylitis synovial fluid. Within peripheral blood, clones linked to disease were CD8+ and relatively rare. It appeared that ankylosing spondylitis blood was characterized by a TCR beta motif of 8 or 9 highly homologous variants.

Making use of molecular barcodes, quantitative 5'-RACE generated TCR beta libraries. TCRdb reprocessed the 5' RACE reads with MiXCR, giving one entry per CDR3 protein. The repertoire includes under 450,000 distinct CDR3 sequences, approximately 22% of them detected once, and around 14% sits in the top ten. A remark on this clonotype: What it recognizes is unknown.

This CDR3 is built from 18 residues. Looked up from germline, CDR1 is SGDLS and CDR2 is YYNGEE. V lost 0 bases, J lost 0 bases, and 5 bases stayed unmatched. Sequencing used blood, either unsorted or a sorted T cell fraction (not recorded which). The rearrangement links TRBV9 to TRBJ2-1, with 11 bases lining up with TRBD2. The clonotype was recovered from a male donor with ankylosing spondylitis or in good health (not recorded which). This CDR3 is CASSVGGLAASSYNEQFF. The CDR3 DNA reads TGTGCCAGCAGCGTAGGGGGACTAGCGGCTAGCTCCTACAATGAGCAGTTCTTC.